These T cell receptor beta chains were read from a single sample in a study of shared clonotypes between healthy human individuals. Some clones are missing from TCRdb's copy, which holds only in-frame ones; the method was immunoSEQ multiplex PCR. The profile shows a few million clones, 80% to 95% of them singletons. Specimen: naive CD8+ T cells from PBMCs. The source of these receptors is a man aged 18 to 29 in good health. Some clones in this sample may be carry-over from other donors' samples. Both conserved end residues are trimmed from each CDR3.

j_gene,v_gene,CDR3aa
TRBJ1-2,TRBV7-2,ASSLGGQHGYT
TRBJ2-7,TRBV10-2,ASSLQGSSYEQY
TRBJ2-1,TRBV7-2,ASSFGGGSEQF
TRBJ2-7,TRBV6-5,ASSYNRVFEQY
TRBJ1-3,TRBV6-6,ACQGGITRRNTIY
TRBJ2-3,TRBV7-9,ASLGPPGTQY
TRBJ2-7,TRBV5-1,ASSADTYEQY
TRBJ1-5,TRBV6-1,ASTPDRGEHQPQH
TRBJ1-4,TRBV27,ASSLRGPGEKLF
TRBJ2-7,TRBV5-1,ASSLVGGGSYEQY
.,TRBV10-3,AISEVEGGVDEQY
TRBJ1-1,TRBV15,ATSRARSGEAF
TRBJ2-5,TRBV28,ASSRRQAQETQY
TRBJ2-7,TRBV10-1,ASSRTGSSYEQY
TRBJ2-1,TRBV14,ASSQESGTSGYNEQF
TRBJ2-7,TRBV7-2,ASSLRGPSTEQY
TRBJ2-1,TRBV5-6,ASSYGTGLGDEQF
TRBJ2-1,TRBV10-3,AISEYRTSGIGNEQF
TRBJ2-7,TRBV7-6,ASSLGVTSLGHEQY
TRBJ2-7,TRBV11-2,ASSSREGAYEQY